Detailed here is one T cell receptor beta chain. This specimen comes from a study of T cell changes during pregnancy in multiple sclerosis. CDR1 is MNHNS and CDR2 is SASEGT in the germline V gene. V dropped 2 bases and J dropped 0 bases, with 14 bases sitting between them. The CDR3 consists of 17 residues. Assay: immunoSEQ multiplex PCR; the TCRdb copy retains only in-frame clones and omits some. Among approximately 17,000 clones listed, almost 96% were seen once. The rearrangement joins TRBV6-1 to TRBJ1-3; D unresolved. The sample consisted of peripheral blood, taken in the third trimester of pregnancy. This clonotype was sampled from a female donor with multiple sclerosis, enrolled in a pregnancy study. This chain's CDR3 is CASSEWSLGSSGNTIYF. The CDR3 region has the DNA TGTGCCAGCAGTGAATGGTCCCTCGGGAGCTCTGGAAACACCATATATTTT.